Below, 15 T cell receptor beta chains from the same sample are listed, as sequenced in a study of vaccination and CD4 T cells after COVID-19. TCRdb recomputed calls from the PCR reads with MiXCR, one row per CDR3 protein. The top ten clones hold roughly 1.1% of a sample with some 18,000 distinct CDR3 sequences, 60% of them seen once. The sequencing here drew on CD4+ T cells from blood, taken after SARS-CoV-2 vaccination. The receptors here all came from a human donor who had recovered from COVID-19.

CDR3: CASSRWVGETQYF. The CDR3 region has the DNA TGCGCCAGCAGCCGTTGGGTCGGAGAGACCCAGTACTTC. V gene TRBV5-1 combines with J gene TRBJ2-5, with no clear D. Germline CDR1 reads SGHRS; CDR2 reads YFSETQ. The V end was cut by 4 bases, the J end by 4 bases, with 11 bases between. The CDR3 runs 13 residues.

The V and J genes are TRBV6-1 and TRBJ2-7; D may be TRBD1 (7 bases). The CDR3 loop spans 18 amino acids. Trimming took 1 base from V and 2 from J, leaving 21 bases between them. Germline CDR1 and CDR2: MNHNS and SASEGT. CDR3 residues: CASSEVGGGGGVPYEQYF. The CDR3, as DNA: TGTGCCAGCAGTGAAGTTGGAGGGGGCGGCGGGGTCCCCTACGAGCAGTACTTC.

This sequence joins TRBV7-2 and TRBJ1-6; no firm D call. CDR1 and CDR2 (germline): SGHTA, FQGNSA. Trimming removed 5 bases at V and 9 bases at J, with 20 bases between. This CDR3 spans 16 amino acids. This CDR3 is CASSALGRAGFSPLHF. CDR3 sequence (DNA): TGTGCCAGCAGCGCCCTCGGACGGGCGGGGTTTTCACCCCTCCACTTT. The variable domain in full, with the rest retrieved from reference TRBV7-2 and TRBJ1-6, is GAGVSQSPSNKVTEKGKDVELRCDPISGHTALYWYRQSLGQGLEFLIYFQGNSAPDKSGLPSDRFSAERTGGSVSTLTIQRTQQEDSAVYLCASSALGRAGFSPLHFGNGTRLTVT.

This clonotype has just one count. Here the CDR3 reads CSATGTSFPRGGTDTQYF. CDR3 sequence (DNA): TGCAGTGCAACCGGGACTAGTTTTCCCCGGGGGGGCACAGATACGCAGTATTTT. This chain joins TRBV20-1 and TRBJ2-3; 8 nucleotides agree with TRBD2. Germline assignment: CDR1 DFQATT and CDR2 SNEGSKA (reference sequence). V dropped 6 bases and J dropped 1; count of bases not matched to a gene: 18. This CDR3 contains 18 residues.

This rearrangement joins TRBV19 to TRBJ2-5; 7 bases match TRBD1. The ends lost 8 bases at V and 2 bases at J; junction bases unmatched: 20. The CDR3 has 18 residues. Germline loops: CDR1 LNHDA, CDR2 SQIVND (reference sequence). The CDR3 protein is CASRPAERTGQTQETQYF. DNA of the CDR3: TGTGCCAGTCGCCCCGCGGAGAGGACGGGACAGACACAAGAGACCCAGTACTTC.

This clonotype has more than one count but fewer than ten. The rearrangement joins TRBV20-1 to TRBJ1-5; D is unclear. Germline values: CDR1 DFQATT, CDR2 SNEGSKA (reference sequence). There are 15 residues in the CDR3. Trimming cost V 0 bases and J 4 bases, with 13 bases left between them. CDR3 nucleotide sequence: TGCAGTGCTAGAGATGAGGGATTAAAAAATCAGCCCCAGCATTTT. This translates into CSARDEGLKNQPQHF.

The CDR3 nucleotides are TGCAGTGCTAGAGTATTTACGGTTGGGGATTCACCCCTCCACTTT. Translating gives CSARVFTVGDSPLHF. This chain uses TRBV20-1 with TRBJ1-6; D unresolved. Looked up from germline, CDR1 is DFQATT and CDR2 is SNEGSKA (reference sequence). CDR3 length equals 15 residues. V dropped 1 base and J dropped 8 bases, with 15 bases sitting between them.

The chain is built from TRBV7-3 and TRBJ1-4; no clear D gene. V lost 4 bases, J lost 4 bases, and 13 bases lay in between. This CDR3 is built from 15 residues. Per germline, CDR1 SGHTA and CDR2 FQGTGA. The CDR3 DNA follows: TGTGCCAGCAGCTCGAACCTGGGCGGTAATGAAAAACTGTTTTTT. It specifies CASSSNLGGNEKLFF.

In its sample, this clonotype was seen a few times. CDR3 residues: CASSLAGGSIPETQYF. The CDR3 bases are TGTGCCAGCAGCTTAGCCGGCGGGAGTATCCCAGAGACCCAGTACTTC. The rearrangement links TRBV7-3 to TRBJ2-5, with 7 bases fitting TRBD2. Germline CDR1 and CDR2: SGHTA and FQGTGA. The CDR3 contains 16 residues. V shed 2 bases, J shed 4 bases, and the junction held 10 bases outside the gene matches.

The chain carries TRBV10-1 and TRBJ1-5; a possible D gene is TRBD1 (5 bases). Deletions cut 6 bases from V and 4 bases from J, with 10 bases between. Germline V CDR1 and CDR2: WNHNN, SYGVQD (reference sequence). This CDR3 spans 13 amino acids. The CDR3 nucleotides read TGCGCCAGCAGCACAGGCTTAAATCAGCCCCAGCATTTT. Translating gives CASSTGLNQPQHF.

This clonotype was seen a handful of times. The chain is built from TRBV20-1 and TRBJ2-3; 7 positions match TRBD2. Germline V lookup: CDR1 DFQATT, CDR2 SNEGSKA (reference sequence). Trimming at V came to 1 base and at J to 2 bases, leaving 3 bases not matched to a gene. The CDR3 has 14 residues. CDR3 region: CSARVSGTTDTQYF. The CDR3 DNA sequence: TGCAGTGCTAGAGTGAGCGGGACCACAGATACGCAGTATTTT.

This chain connects TRBV12-3 or TRBV12-4 to TRBJ2-5; D is ambiguous. The V end lost 1 base, the J end lost 4 bases, and 7 bases lay between the germline ends. The CDR3 runs 13 residues. The CDR3 reads CASSLDGPETQYF. The CDR3 bases are TGTGCCAGCAGTTTAGACGGGCCAGAGACCCAGTACTTC.

The V gene is TRBV28, the J gene TRBJ1-6; no clear D. V lost 6 bases and J lost 5, with 8 bases in between. Germline V CDR1 and CDR2: MDHEN, SYDVKM. This CDR3 has 13 amino acids. The DNA for the CDR3 is TGTGCCAGCAGAAGGGAAAATAATTCACCCCTCCACTTT. It codes for CASRRENNSPLHF.

In this sample, this clonotype turned up a few times. The chain couples TRBV24-1 to TRBJ1-6, with D unclear. The ends were cut back, 4 bases at V and 6 bases at J, with 3 bases in the middle. The CDR3 is made up of 12 amino acids. CDR1 and CDR2 from the germline V gene are KGHDR and SFDVKD. CDR3 region: CATSDPNSPLHF. CDR3 sequence (DNA): TGTGCCACCAGTGACCCTAATTCACCCCTCCACTTT.

This clonotype was seen a few times. The V call is TRBV27, the J call TRBJ1-5; D is undetermined. V was pared by 0 bases and J by 0 bases, with 9 bases between. Germline V gene lookup returns CDR1 MNHEY and CDR2 SMNVEV (reference sequence). CDR3 length: 16 amino acids. The CDR3 spells CASSLSGRNSNQPQHF. As DNA, the CDR3 is TGTGCCAGCAGTTTATCGGGGAGGAATAGCAATCAGCCCCAGCATTTT.